Below, 25 T cell receptor beta chains from the same sample are listed, as sequenced in a study of blood T cell repertoires in COVID-19. Repertoires were generated with immunoSEQ multiplex PCR, while TCRdb's copy carries only in-frame clones and drops some. Altogether approximately 200,000 clones are present, about 84% being singletons, with the ten largest covering under 10%. The sample taken for sequencing was peripheral blood. These receptors all stem from an elderly woman with COVID-19, enrolled during active disease.

The chain links TRBV28 to TRBJ1-1; D remains ambiguous. In germline, CDR1 is MDHEN, CDR2 SYDVKM. Trimming cost V 3 bases and J 1 base, with 9 bases left between them. The CDR3 totals 14 residues. CDR3 region: CASSFPPWNTEAFF. The CDR3 region has the DNA TGTGCCAGCAGTTTTCCCCCATGGAACACTGAAGCTTTCTTT.

This clone was seen only a few times. Here the CDR3 reads CASSLEGTALYNEQFF. In DNA form, the CDR3 reads TGTGCCAGCAGCTTAGAGGGGACAGCTCTCTACAATGAGCAGTTCTTC. The chain is built from TRBV11-3 and TRBJ2-1; 7 positions agree with TRBD1. V shed 0 bases, J shed 3 bases, and the junction held 5 bases outside the gene matches. The CDR3 has 16 amino acids. CDR1 SGHNT and CDR2 YENEEA come from the germline V gene.

The V call is TRBV5-5, the J call TRBJ2-5; the match to TRBD1 covers 9 bases. The CDR3 runs 16 residues. V lost 6 bases and J lost 7; bases outside the gene matches: 16. The germline V gene has CDR1 SGHKS and CDR2 YYEKEE (reference sequence). The CDR3 loop reads CASTRGWTGADGTQYF. CDR3 coding DNA: TGTGCCAGCACAAGGGGGTGGACAGGGGCCGATGGGACCCAGTACTTC.

This chain uses TRBV5-1 with TRBJ2-3; 7 bases match TRBD1. Trimming removed 0 bases from V and 6 bases from J; junction bases left unmatched: 13. This CDR3 spans 17 amino acids. From germline, CDR1 is SGHRS and CDR2 YFSETQ. CDR3 nucleotides: TGCGCCAGCAGCTTGGGCCCGGAGACAGGGATGGTGGATACGCAGTATTTT. The encoded protein is CASSLGPETGMVDTQYF.

The gene calls are TRBV5-1 and TRBJ2-1, with D perhaps matching TRBD2 (6 bases). CDR1 SGHRS and CDR2 YFSETQ come from the germline V gene. There are 15 residues in the CDR3. The germline V and J ends were trimmed by 3 bases and 0 bases, with 10 bases remaining between them. The CDR3: CASSWRGSSYNEQFF. The DNA of the CDR3 is TGCGCCAGCAGCTGGCGGGGAAGCTCCTACAATGAGCAGTTCTTC.

This chain connects TRBV5-1 to TRBJ2-3; 16 bases map to TRBD2. The CDR3 has 18 amino acids. Germline V gene data show CDR1 as SGHRS and CDR2 as YFSETQ. After removal of 4 bases from V and 6 bases from J, the junction contained 11 bases not matched to a gene. CDR3 protein: CASSPGLAGGRSWDTQYF. The CDR3 coding sequence is TGCGCCAGCAGCCCGGGACTAGCGGGAGGGCGGAGTTGGGATACGCAGTATTTT.

Only one count was recorded for this clone. The CDR3 is CASTRTLGGTEAFF. CDR3 bases: TGTGCCAGCACCCGGACCCTAGGGGGCACTGAAGCTTTCTTT. V is TRBV6-5 and J is TRBJ1-1, with TRBD1 as a possible D gene (6 bases). CDR1 MNHEY and CDR2 SVGAGI come from the germline V gene. There are 14 residues in the CDR3. The germline V and J ends were trimmed by 7 bases and 4 bases, with 16 bases remaining between them.

V and J are TRBV5-1 and TRBJ1-1; D is undetermined. Trimming left V 7 bases short and J 1 base short, with 8 bases between. CDR1 SGHRS and CDR2 YFSETQ come from the germline V gene. The CDR3 length is 12 residues. The CDR3 DNA sequence: TGCGCCAGCGGGCGCGAGAACACTGAAGCTTTCTTT. Residues: CASGRENTEAFF.

The rearrangement links TRBV25-1 to TRBJ1-4; D gene ambiguous. Germline CDR1 reads MGHDK; CDR2 reads SYGVNS. CDR3 length: 15 residues. V was pared by 6 bases and J by 7 bases, with 18 bases between. CDR3 in amino acids: CASSPLAGYSEKLFF. The CDR3 DNA follows: TGTGCCAGCAGCCCCTTGGCGGGGTATTCTGAAAAACTGTTTTTT. Together with reference TRBV25-1 and TRBJ1-4, the CDR3 gives the full variable domain: EADIYQTPRYLVIGTGKKITLECSQTMGHDKMYWYQQDPGMELHLIHYSYGVNSTEKGDLSSESTVSRIRTEHFPLTLESARPSHTSQYLCASSPLAGYSEKLFFGSGTQLSVL.

This sequence joins TRBV28 and TRBJ2-7, with 11 positions matching TRBD2. From germline, CDR1 is MDHEN and CDR2 SYDVKM. The CDR3 is made up of 17 amino acids. The junction had 12 bases not matched to a gene; V was cut back by 5 bases and J by 3 bases. The DNA of the CDR3 is TGTGCCAGCAGTACACGGACTAGCGGGTGGAGGGGCTACGAGCAGTACTTC. Translating gives CASSTRTSGWRGYEQYF.

The J gene is TRBJ2-7, the V gene TRBV6-6; perhaps TRBD1 as D (5 bases). V shed 8 bases and J shed 2 bases, with 10 bases lying between them. CDR3 size: 12 residues. Germline V gene lookup returns CDR1 MNHNY and CDR2 SVGAGI (reference sequence). CDR3 sequence reads: CASGALTYEQYF. The DNA for the CDR3 is TGTGCCAGCGGGGCTCTAACCTACGAGCAGTACTTC.

The gene calls are TRBV6-5 and TRBJ2-5, with 7 bases identical to TRBD1. This CDR3 is 14 amino acids long. Losses at the gene ends were 6 bases for V and 1 base for J; bases not matched to a gene: 5. CDR1 and CDR2 from the germline V gene are MNHEY and SVGAGI. CDR3 bases: TGTGCCAGCAGGATCGGGACAGCCCAAGAGACCCAGTACTTC. Translation gives CASRIGTAQETQYF.

The chain carries TRBV9 and TRBJ2-3; 9 nucleotides align to TRBD1. Trimming removed 4 bases from V and 6 bases from J; junction bases left unmatched: 15. The CDR3 covers 17 residues. Germline values: CDR1 SGDLS, CDR2 YYNGEE. CDR3 sequence reads: CASSSPSGDRVDDTQYF. The CDR3 DNA reads as TGTGCCAGCAGCTCCCCCAGTGGGGACAGGGTTGACGATACGCAGTATTTT.

The chain carries TRBV9 and TRBJ1-1, with D possibly being TRBD1 (5 bases). This CDR3 contains 15 residues. In germline, CDR1 is SGDLS, CDR2 YYNGEE. Trimming cost V 0 bases and J 5 bases, with 14 bases left between them. The DNA for the CDR3 is TGTGCCAGCAGCGTAGGTGGAGGGGCAGGGACTGAAGCTTTCTTT. This translates into CASSVGGGAGTEAFF.

The rearrangement uses TRBV5-6 and TRBJ2-2; 10 bases match TRBD2. Trimming cost V 5 bases and J 2 bases; bases outside gene matches: 9. The CDR3 sequence is 17 residues long. Germline lookup yields CDR1 SGHDT and CDR2 YYEEEE. DNA for the CDR3: TGTGCCAGCAGACTACTAGCGGGGAGGGTAAACACCGGGGAGCTGTTTTTT. This encodes CASRLLAGRVNTGELFF.

The V gene is TRBV7-8, the J gene TRBJ1-1, with D perhaps matching TRBD1 (5 bases). The CDR3 runs to 14 residues. CDR1 is SGHVS, CDR2 FQNEAQ, per germline. V was pared by 5 bases and J by 2 bases, with 12 bases between. Here the CDR3 DNA reads TGTGCCAGCAGCGTCCCGCGGACAAACACTGAAGCTTTCTTT. Its protein is CASSVPRTNTEAFF.

This chain links TRBV5-1 with TRBJ2-2; 8 bases match TRBD1. The CDR3 runs to 15 residues. Germline V gives CDR1 SGHRS, CDR2 YFSETQ. The V gene end was trimmed by 3 bases and the J gene end by 4 bases; junction bases not matched to a gene: 5. CDR3 DNA sequence: TGCGCCAGCAGCTGGGACAGGAGTTCCACCGGGGAGCTGTTTTTT. Residues: CASSWDRSSTGELFF.

This clone was recorded only once. The gene calls are TRBV6-6 and TRBJ1-4; 9 nucleotides line up with TRBD1. V lost 6 bases and J lost 9; bases outside the gene matches: 5. From germline, CDR1 is MNHNY and CDR2 SVGAGI (reference sequence). The CDR3 totals 13 residues. CDR3 in DNA: TGTGCCAGCAGGGAGACAGGGGGTCAAAAACTGTTTTTT. The encoded protein is CASRETGGQKLFF.

The CDR3 spells CASSYPDQPQHF. DNA of the CDR3: TGTGCCAGCAGCTACCCAGATCAGCCCCAGCATTTT. The chain combines TRBV7-9 with TRBJ1-5; D ambiguous. This CDR3 contains 12 residues. Trimming took off 4 bases at V and 5 bases at J, with 6 bases between the two ends. Germline CDR1 reads SEHNR; CDR2 reads FQNEAQ (reference sequence).

The CDR3 bases are TGTGCCAGCAGCCAAGTCGGGCGGGGGGGGGCCTACGAGCAGTACTTC. It translates to CASSQVGRGGAYEQYF. V is TRBV3-1 (or the pseudogene TRBV3-2) and J is TRBJ2-7, with TRBD2 matching over 9 bases. J lost 2 bases, V lost 1 base, and 6 bases had no gene match. The V gene's germline CDR1 is LGHDT and CDR2 YNNKEL (reference sequence). The CDR3 runs to 16 residues.

This chain's CDR3 is CTSSQEHVPRIYNEQFF. In nucleotides, the CDR3 is TGCACCAGCAGCCAAGAACACGTACCCCGTATTTACAATGAGCAGTTCTTC. This chain connects TRBV1 to TRBJ2-1; the table's D call of TRBD1 was not tested on the DNA. TRBV1 corresponds to a pseudogene. This CDR3 is 17 amino acids long.

The V call is TRBV9, the J call TRBJ2-1; 10 positions match TRBD2. The ends lost 4 bases at V and 8 bases at J; junction bases unmatched: 15. The germline CDR1 and CDR2 sequences are SGDLS and YYNGEE. The CDR3 totals 17 residues. CDR3 in amino acids: CASSPRGPSGSSDEQFF. In DNA form, the CDR3 reads TGTGCCAGCAGCCCACGAGGCCCTAGCGGGAGTTCGGATGAGCAGTTCTTC.

J is TRBJ1-4 and V is TRBV6-5, with TRBD1 as a possible D gene (6 bases). Germline assignment: CDR1 MNHEY and CDR2 SVGAGI. Trimming took off 7 bases at V and 4 bases at J, with 16 bases between the two ends. The CDR3 spans 15 residues. The CDR3 region has the DNA TGTGCCAGCAATAGGGGGGGGGCACATAATGAAAAACTGTTTTTT. Residues: CASNRGGAHNEKLFF.

The chain is built from TRBV6-7 and TRBJ1-2; 8 bases match TRBD1. TRBV6-7 carries the ORF label, with uncertain function. This CDR3 is 16 amino acids long. With V trimmed by 6 bases and J by 5 bases, 14 bases remained unmatched. The CDR3 region has the DNA TGTGCCAGCAGAACCGGGACAGGCCCGCACTCTTATGGCTACACCTTC. Translated, it gives CASRTGTGPHSYGYTF.

The rearrangement uses TRBV3-1 (or the pseudogene TRBV3-2) and TRBJ1-5; D ambiguous. The V gene lost 4 bases and the J gene lost 7 bases, with 11 bases spanning the gap. CDR3 length: 13 amino acids. Germline loops: CDR1 LGHDT, CDR2 YNNKEL (reference sequence). CDR3 bases: TGTGCCAGCAGCCGTTCTCCGGAGCAGCCCCAGCATTTT. Amino acids: CASSRSPEQPQHF.